Listed below are T cell receptor beta chains from one sample, sequenced in a study of control samples from healthy donors and cancer patients. Generated by immunoSEQ multiplex PCR, the TCRdb table keeps only in-frame clones and is missing some. The sample carries approximately 170,000 clones, about 92% recorded once. Specimen: blood. Receptor source: a man aged 25-40 years in good health. Both conserved end residues are part of each CDR3. D genes are given only for firm matches. Not all rows give a size; the values are once, few, many and, for expanded clones, a class.

D gene	V gene	clone size	J gene	CDR3 protein	CDR3 DNA
.	TRBV5-6	.	TRBJ1-3	CASSLLLEISGNTIYF	TGTGCCAGCAGCTTGTTGCTGGAAATCTCTGGAAACACCATATATTTT
.	TRBV5-4	.	TRBJ2-7	CPPPVSSYSYEQYF	TGTCCCCCGCCGGTGAGCTCCTACTCCTACGAGCAGTACTTC
.	TRBV3-1/TRBV3-2	.	TRBJ2-5	CASSQDRLGTQYF	TGTGCCAGCAGCCAAGACAGGTTGGGGACCCAGTACTTC
.	TRBV7-6	.	TRBJ1-4	CASSPYSATNEKLFF	TGTGCCAGCAGTCCCTACAGTGCAACTAATGAAAAACTGTTTTTT
TRBD1	TRBV6-1	.	TRBJ2-3	CASSEADRVKDTQYF	TGTGCCAGCAGTGAGGCGGACAGGGTAAAGGATACGCAGTATTTT
.	TRBV6-6	once	TRBJ1-4	CASIGGISFNEKLFF	TGTGCCAGCATAGGAGGGATCAGTTTTAATGAAAAACTGTTTTTT
TRBD1	TRBV5-1	.	TRBJ1-2	CASKMDRANYGYTF	TGCGCCAGCAAAATGGACAGGGCTAACTATGGCTACACCTTC
.	TRBV5-1	.	TRBJ1-2	CASSLEGNNGGYTF	TGCGCCAGCAGCTTGGAGGGAAATAACGGGGGCTACACCTTC
TRBD2	TRBV11-1	.	TRBJ2-7	CASSLVGGSRHEQYF	TGTGCCAGCAGCTTAGTAGGCGGGAGTAGGCACGAGCAGTACTTC
TRBD1	TRBV4-3	.	TRBJ2-7	CASSQPPGTGQHF	TGCGCCAGCAGCCAACCTCCGGGGACAGGACAGCACTTC
.	TRBV4-1	.	TRBJ1-2	CASSQDPQGGYGYTF	TGCGCCAGCAGCCAAGATCCCCAGGGTGGGTATGGCTACACCTTC
TRBD1	TRBV15	once	TRBJ1-1	CATSAPGGRVAEAFF	TGTGCCACCAGCGCTCCAGGGGGTAGGGTCGCTGAAGCTTTCTTT
TRBD1	TRBV29-1	.	TRBJ1-1	CSAKTGDTEAFF	TGCAGCGCCAAGACAGGGGACACTGAAGCTTTCTTT
TRBD1	TRBV6-5	.	TRBJ1-2	CASSYEGQGNYGYTF	TGTGCCAGCAGTTACGAGGGACAGGGTAACTATGGCTACACCTTC
.	TRBV18	.	TRBJ1-5	CASSPGGASNQPQHF	TGTGCCAGCTCACCAGGGGGGGCCAGCAATCAGCCCCAGCATTTT
TRBD1	TRBV7-6	.	TRBJ1-4	CASSLATGPNEKLFF	TGTGCCAGCAGCTTAGCGACAGGGCCTAATGAAAAACTGTTTTTT
.	TRBV6-2/TRBV6-3	few	TRBJ1-2	CASSSLVGNYGYTF	TGTGCCAGCAGTTCCCTGGTTGGGAACTATGGCTACACCTTC
TRBD1	TRBV18	.	TRBJ1-2	CASSPKPGQGAVHYGYTF	TGTGCCAGCTCACCAAAGCCGGGACAGGGGGCCGTGCACTATGGCTACACCTTC
.	TRBV6-6	.	TRBJ1-2	CASSISEGYTF	TGTGCCAGCAGTATCAGCGAGGGCTACACCTTC
.	TRBV6-6	.	TRBJ2-1	CASMAGDYNEQFF	TGTGCCAGCATGGCAGGGGACTACAATGAGCAGTTCTTC
.	TRBV2	.	TRBJ2-1	CASSEGGADNEQFF	TGTGCCAGCAGCGAGGGAGGAGCCGACAATGAGCAGTTCTTC
.	TRBV5-1	.	TRBJ2-7	CASYGGGGGDYEQYF	TGCGCCAGCTACGGTGGGGGAGGAGGCGACTACGAGCAGTACTTC
.	TRBV30	.	TRBJ1-1	CAWSLDRTQGGYTEAFF	TGTGCCTGGAGTCTGGACCGGACGCAGGGAGGGTACACTGAAGCTTTCTTT
.	TRBV19	.	TRBJ1-4	CASSPGTPEKLFF	TGTGCCAGTAGCCCCGGGACACCGGAAAAACTGTTTTTT
TRBD2	TRBV7-9	.	TRBJ2-1	CASSLGLAGGHGEQFF	TGTGCCAGCAGCTTAGGGCTAGCGGGAGGGCACGGTGAGCAGTTCTTC
.	TRBV19	.	TRBJ2-6	CATADGALGGANVLTF	TGTGCCACCGCAGACGGTGCATTGGGTGGGGCCAACGTCCTGACTTTC
TRBD2	TRBV24-1	.	TRBJ2-1	CATRTSGRNEQFF	TGTGCCACTAGGACTAGCGGGAGGAATGAGCAGTTCTTC
TRBD1	TRBV30	.	TRBJ1-2	CAWWTGGYGYTF	TGTGCCTGGTGGACAGGAGGGTATGGCTACACCTTC
.	TRBV6-2/TRBV6-3	.	TRBJ1-5	CASGWAGNQPQHF	TGTGCCAGCGGTTGGGCAGGCAATCAGCCCCAGCATTTT
.	TRBV10-2	.	TRBJ1-1	CASRKDRVNTEAFF	TGCGCCAGCAGAAAGGACAGAGTGAACACTGAAGCTTTCTTT
.	TRBV7-9	.	TRBJ2-5	CASSQLGQGGETQYF	TGTGCCAGCAGCCAACTTGGGCAGGGGGGAGAGACCCAGTACTTC
TRBD2	TRBV7-9	.	TRBJ2-1	CASTQRGKYNEQFF	TGTGCCAGCACCCAGCGGGGGAAATACAATGAGCAGTTCTTC
.	TRBV28	.	TRBJ1-6	CAATGGSPLHF	TGTGCCGCCACCGGTGGCTCACCCCTCCACTTT
TRBD1	TRBV19	.	TRBJ1-3	CASTGQGFGSGNTIYF	TGTGCCAGTACGGGACAGGGATTTGGCTCTGGAAACACCATATATTTT
.	TRBV19	.	TRBJ2-5	CASSTPRRGAETQYF	TGTGCCAGTAGTACCCCCCGGAGGGGCGCGGAGACCCAGTACTTC
.	TRBV30	.	TRBJ1-4	CAWIGGSNEKLFF	TGTGCCTGGATCGGGGGGAGTAATGAAAAACTGTTTTTT
.	TRBV11-2	.	TRBJ1-1	CASSSERFTEAFF	TGTGCCAGCAGCTCCGAGAGATTCACTGAAGCTTTCTTT